Listed below are T cell receptor beta chains from one sample, sequenced in a study of OX40 agonist ivuxolimab in advanced cancers. Measured with immunoSEQ multiplex PCR; TCRdb has only the in-frame clones, and not every one. Counted here are about 79,000 clones, about nine tenths occurring once; the ten biggest clones make up 9.5% to 11%. Sequencing used CD4+ or CD8+ T cells sorted from blood, obtained in a trial of the OX40 agonist ivuxolimab. The source is an adult with an advanced solid tumor such as melanoma, head and neck, liver or kidney cancer. Both conserved end residues are part of each CDR3. A D gene is named only where the DNA matches it firmly. The size field is filled for only some rows; it gives once, few, many or a size class.

j_call v_call clone_size d_call cdr3_nt cdr3_aa
TRBJ2-1 TRBV9 . . TGTGCCAGCAGCGTAGTAGGGGGATACAATGAGCAGTTCTTC CASSVVGGYNEQFF
TRBJ2-3 TRBV7-9 once . TGTGCCAGCAGCTTCTCTCCTGATACGCAGTATTTT CASSFSPDTQYF
TRBJ2-3 TRBV7-9 . TRBD2 TGTGCCAGCAGCTCAGACCACAACCCTAGCGGGGGGGAACATACGCAGTATTTT CASSSDHNPSGGEHTQYF
TRBJ2-4 TRBV5-4 once . TGTGCCAGCAGCTTGGTACCGTACAGGGTCGATACCAAAAACATTCAGTACTTC CASSLVPYRVDTKNIQYF
TRBJ2-7 TRBV5-8 . . TGTGCCAGCAGCTTGGACCCGCTCTACGAGCAGTACTTC CASSLDPLYEQYF
TRBJ2-5 TRBV13 . TRBD1 TGTGCCAGCAGCCCCACAGGGGGCGCCGGGGAGACCCAGTACTTC CASSPTGGAGETQYF
TRBJ1-5 TRBV10-3 . . TGTGCCATCAGGGCGGACGGTCTTAATCAGCCCCAGCATTTT CAIRADGLNQPQHF
TRBJ2-7 TRBV7-6 few TRBD2 TGTGCCAGCAGCTACCGGGGGGAGTCCTACGAGCAGTACTTC CASSYRGESYEQYF
TRBJ2-5 TRBV2 . TRBD2 TGTGCCAGCAGTGGAGAACTAGCGATTTTAGAGACCCAGTACTTC CASSGELAILETQYF
TRBJ2-2 TRBV7-7 few . TGTGCCAGCAGCTTCGAGTTAGCGAACACCGGGGAGCTGTTTTTT CASSFELANTGELFF
TRBJ2-7 TRBV29-1 . . TGCAGCGTTGTATCGGGGCAGGGCTACGAGCAGGACTTC CSVVSGQGYEQDF
TRBJ2-3 TRBV2 . TRBD2 TGTGCCAGTGCGTCGGGGGGGGGAACAGATACGCAGTATTTT CASASGGGTDTQYF
TRBJ1-1 TRBV7-8 once . TGTGCCAGCAGCGCCTCAGAGGGAGACACTGAAGCTTTCTTT CASSASEGDTEAFF
TRBJ2-3 TRBV7-3 . TRBD2 TGTGCCAGCAGCTTATTAGCGGGGGGGCTTAAAGATACGCAGTATTTT CASSLLAGGLKDTQYF
TRBJ1-6 TRBV14 . . TGTGCCAGCAGCCAAGGGGATGTTCGCGTTTCACCCCTCCACTTT CASSQGDVRVSPLHF
TRBJ2-3 TRBV5-1 . . TGCGCCAGCAGCTTGGCGCCATGGCCGACAGACACAGATACGCAGTATTTT CASSLAPWPTDTDTQYF
TRBJ1-2 TRBV6-5 . TRBD1 TGTGCCAGCAGTGACAGGGAAGGCTATGGCTACACCTTC CASSDREGYGYTF
TRBJ1-5 TRBV11-2 . . TGTGCCAGCAGCCCAGGGGTAGGAAATCAGCCCCAGCATTTT CASSPGVGNQPQHF
TRBJ2-7 TRBV27 once TRBD2 TGTGCCAGCAGTTTATGGTCTAGCGGGTCCTACGAGCAGTACTTC CASSLWSSGSYEQYF
TRBJ1-2 TRBV7-6 . . TGTGCCAGCAGCTCAAATCTCCAGGGCAGGGGTAATGGCTACACCTTC CASSSNLQGRGNGYTF
TRBJ1-6 TRBV4-2 . TRBD1 TGTGCCAGCAGCCTAGGACAGGGAGCCTCACCCCTCCACTTT CASSLGQGASPLHF
TRBJ1-2 TRBV4-1 once . TGCGCCAGCAGCCAAGATCTGATTCTAGGATATGGCTACACCTTC CASSQDLILGYGYTF
TRBJ2-5 TRBV5-1 . . TGCGCCAGCAGCTTGCAAGGATTAGAGACCCAGTACTTC CASSLQGLETQYF
TRBJ1-2 TRBV27 . . TGTGCCAGCAGTTTTAGAGGGGATGGCTACACCTTC CASSFRGDGYTF
TRBJ1-6 TRBV7-9 . . TGTGCCAGCAGCAAAGGGAATTCACCCCTCCACTTT CASSKGNSPLHF
TRBJ1-5 TRBV2 . . TGTGCCAGCAGTGAAGGAGTAAATCAGCCCCAGCATTTT CASSEGVNQPQHF
TRBJ2-3 TRBV4-1 . . TGCGCCAGCAGCCAAGTCTATTTAGGGACGGGGGAAGGCACAGATACGCAGTATTTT CASSQVYLGTGEGTDTQYF
TRBJ2-1 TRBV11-2 . . TGTGCCAGCAGATACGGGGGGACAACGTACAATGAGCAGTTCTTC CASRYGGTTYNEQFF
TRBJ1-2 TRBV6-5 . . TGTGCCAGCAGACCCGGGGAGGGGGAAGGCTACACCTTC CASRPGEGEGYTF
TRBJ1-4 TRBV2 . . TGTGCCAGCAAGGCCTTAGGGAAACCTAATGAAAAACTGTTTTTT CASKALGKPNEKLFF
TRBJ2-1 TRBV6-5 few . TGTGCCAGCAGTTACTCGATGGTGGAGCAGTTCTTC CASSYSMVEQFF
TRBJ2-7 TRBV6-5 . TRBD1 TGTGCCACGGGACAGGGACTTTTCTACGAGCAGTACTTC CATGQGLFYEQYF
TRBJ1-1 TRBV6-5 . . TGTGCCAGCAGCCCTGGGGGGCTGCACACTGAAGCTTTCTTT CASSPGGLHTEAFF
TRBJ2-3 TRBV19 . . TGTGCCAGTAGGCCACCCCCTTCAGGGTACGTCTTAGATACGCAGTATTTT CASRPPPSGYVLDTQYF
TRBJ2-2 TRBV6-5 . TRBD1 TGTGCCAGCAGTTACTCGGACAGGTACACCGGGGAGCTGTTTTTT CASSYSDRYTGELFF
TRBJ2-7 TRBV5-4 . . TGTGCCAGCAGCTTTGGACTCTACGAGCAGTACTTC CASSFGLYEQYF
TRBJ2-7 TRBV10-3 . TRBD2 TGTGCCATCAGTGACCCGGGGGGGCGATACGAGCAGTACTTC CAISDPGGRYEQYF
TRBJ1-2 TRBV6-1 . . TGTGCCAGCAGTGAAATCGGGGGTCTTGGCTATGGCTACACCTTC CASSEIGGLGYGYTF
TRBJ2-5 TRBV19 . . TGTGCCAGTACTCCCGGTTCGGCGGACCAAGAGACCCAGTACTTC CASTPGSADQETQYF
TRBJ2-7 TRBV6-4 once TRBD1 TGTGCCAGCAGTGAATCGACAGGGGGCGCGGGCGAGCAGTACTTC CASSESTGGAGEQYF
TRBJ2-2 TRBV19 once . TGTGCCAGTACGAGGACGGACGAACACACCGGGGAGCTGTTTTTT CASTRTDEHTGELFF
TRBJ1-1 TRBV21-1 . . TGTGCCAGCAGCAAAGAGGCCAGGGGCTGGGGCACTGAAGCTTTCTTT CASSKEARGWGTEAFF
TRBJ2-1 TRBV14 . . TGTGCCAGCAGCCAAGAGAGCATTGCATACAATGAGCAGTTCTTC CASSQESIAYNEQFF
TRBJ1-1 TRBV6-4 few TRBD1 TGTGCCAGCAGTAACAGGGGTGAAGGCACTGAAGCTTTCTTT CASSNRGEGTEAFF
TRBJ2-7 TRBV5-6 . . TGTGCCAGCAGCGCGGGGTCCTACGAGCAGTACTTC CASSAGSYEQYF
TRBJ2-3 TRBV11-2 . TRBD2 TGTGCCAGCAGCTTAGAGTTAGCGGGGGGGCCTCGCACAGATACGCAGTATTTT CASSLELAGGPRTDTQYF
TRBJ2-3 TRBV23-1 . TRBD1 TGCGCCAGCAGTCAATCCGTCGGTAGGGACAGGGACTGTACCTTCACAGATACGCAGTATTTT CASSQSVGRDRDCTFTDTQYF
TRBJ2-7 TRBV4-2 . TRBD1 TGTGCCAGCAGCCAAGCGGACAGGGGCGCATACGAGCAGTACTTC CASSQADRGAYEQYF
TRBJ2-1 TRBV7-9 . TRBD1 TGTGCCAGCAGCCCACAGGGGGCGTCCTACAATGAGCAGTTCTTC CASSPQGASYNEQFF
TRBJ1-1 TRBV27 few . TGTGCCAGCAGTTTAGGGCGGGCGACTGAAGCTTTCTTT CASSLGRATEAFF
TRBJ2-2 TRBV6-5 . . TGTGCCAGCAGGACTAGTAACACCGGGGAGCTGTTTTTT CASRTSNTGELFF
TRBJ1-2 TRBV19 . TRBD1 TGTGCCAGTAGCGGTCGGGACAGGGTCGAAGGTATCTATGGCTACACCTTC CASSGRDRVEGIYGYTF
TRBJ2-3 TRBV6-4 . . TGTGCCAGCAGTGCAGGCAGCACAGATACGCAGTATTTT CASSAGSTDTQYF
TRBJ2-7 TRBV7-9 once TRBD2 TGTGCCAGCAGCACCCGGGGACTAGCGGGGGACGAGCAGTACTTC CASSTRGLAGDEQYF
TRBJ2-1 TRBV27 . TRBD2 TGTGCCAGCAGTTTAGGAGCGGGGGGCCTCCAAGATGAGCAGTTCTTC CASSLGAGGLQDEQFF